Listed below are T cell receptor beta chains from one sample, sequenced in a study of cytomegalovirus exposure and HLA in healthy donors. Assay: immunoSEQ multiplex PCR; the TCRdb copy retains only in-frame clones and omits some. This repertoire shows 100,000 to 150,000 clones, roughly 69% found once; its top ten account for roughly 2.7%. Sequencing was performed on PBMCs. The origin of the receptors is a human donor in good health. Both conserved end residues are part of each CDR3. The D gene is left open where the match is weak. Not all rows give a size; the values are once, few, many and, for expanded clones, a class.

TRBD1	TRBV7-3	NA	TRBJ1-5	TGTGCCAGCAGCTTAAACCGGGACAGGGGGCGGTGCCAGCCCCAGCATTTT	CASSLNRDRGRCQPQHF
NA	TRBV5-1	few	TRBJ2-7	TGCGCCAGCAGCTTGGGTACTACCCTCTCCTACGAGCAGTACTTC	CASSLGTTLSYEQYF
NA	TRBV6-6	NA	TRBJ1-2	TGTGCCAGCACCCGACAGTATGGCTACACCTTC	CASTRQYGYTF
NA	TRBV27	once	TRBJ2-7	TGTGCCAGCAGTTTCGCAGGGGCGGAGCAGTACTTC	CASSFAGAEQYF
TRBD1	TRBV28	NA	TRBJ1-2	TGTGCCAGCAGTTTCTGGGGACAGGGGGCTGTTGGCTACACCTTC	CASSFWGQGAVGYTF
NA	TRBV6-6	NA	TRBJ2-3	TGTGCCAGCAGAGCCGATACGCAGTATTTT	CASRADTQYF
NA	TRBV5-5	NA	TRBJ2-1	TGTGCCAGCAGCTTAACGAGGGAGTCCAATGAGCAGTTCTTC	CASSLTRESNEQFF
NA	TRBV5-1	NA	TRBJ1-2	TGCGCCAGCAGCCCCGGGCCTCTCAGGGCCGCTAACTATGGCTACACCTTC	CASSPGPLRAANYGYTF
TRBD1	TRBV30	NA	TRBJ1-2	TGTGCCTGGAGTGCAGGGGGTGGCAGAGGCTACACCTTC	CAWSAGGGRGYTF
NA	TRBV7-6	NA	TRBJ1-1	TGTGCCAGCAGCTTAGACCCGGGAATGAACACTGAAGCTTTCTTT	CASSLDPGMNTEAFF
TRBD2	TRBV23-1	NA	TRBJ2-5	TGCGCCAGCAGTCACCCCCCCTTTAAGCAGCTACGACGGACTAGCGGGGGGCAAGAGACCCAGTACTTC	CASSHPPFKQLRRTSGGQETQYF
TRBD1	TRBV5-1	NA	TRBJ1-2	TGCGCCAGCAGCTGGGGGGACAGTTTCTATGGCTACACCTTC	CASSWGDSFYGYTF
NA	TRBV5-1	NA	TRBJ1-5	TGCGCCAGCAGCTCGGGGGAGGTCAATAGCAATCAGCCCCAGCATTTT	CASSSGEVNSNQPQHF
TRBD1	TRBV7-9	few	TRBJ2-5	TGTGCCAGCAGCTTAGGCCCACAGGGGGTCATTGAGACCCAGTACTTC	CASSLGPQGVIETQYF
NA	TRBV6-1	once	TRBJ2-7	TGTGCCAGCCGAGAGTCTAGCGAGCAGTACTTC	CASRESSEQYF
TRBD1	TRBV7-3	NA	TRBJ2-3	TGTGCCAGCAGCCTGAGGACAGGGGGCGTCGCAGATACGCAGTATTTT	CASSLRTGGVADTQYF
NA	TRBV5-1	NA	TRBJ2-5	TGCGCCAGCAGCTTGGGACAGGCACAAGAGACCCAGTACTTC	CASSLGQAQETQYF
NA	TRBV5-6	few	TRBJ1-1	TGTGCCAGCAGCTTAGACCACGGGGGTAGTAACACTGAAGCTTTCTTT	CASSLDHGGSNTEAFF
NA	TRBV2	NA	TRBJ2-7	TGTGCCAGCAGTGAAGGGTTTGGGCTTGCCGAGCAGTACTTC	CASSEGFGLAEQYF
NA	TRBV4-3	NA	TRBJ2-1	TGCGCCAGCAGCCAAGGGTACAGGGCCGTCTACAATGAGCAGTTCTTC	CASSQGYRAVYNEQFF
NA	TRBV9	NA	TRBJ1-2	TGTGCCAGCAGCGTAGGGCCCGGGGCTAACTATGGCTACACCTTC	CASSVGPGANYGYTF
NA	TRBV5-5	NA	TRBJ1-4	TGTGCCAGCAGCGACGGAGTAGAGTATAATGAAAAACTGTTTTTT	CASSDGVEYNEKLFF
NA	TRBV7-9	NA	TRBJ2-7	TGTGCCAGCAGTTACGGGTCTATCTCCTACGAGCAGTACTTC	CASSYGSISYEQYF
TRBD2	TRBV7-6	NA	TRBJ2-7	TGTGCCAGCAGCTTTTCTAGTAGCGGGAGGGCCGAGCAGTACTTC	CASSFSSSGRAEQYF
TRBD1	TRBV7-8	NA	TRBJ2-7	TGTGCCAGCAGCCCGGACAGGGTACCCATATACGAGCAGTACTTC	CASSPDRVPIYEQYF
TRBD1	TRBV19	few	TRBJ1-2	TGTGCCAGTAGTACCCGGGACAGGGCTTTTAACTATGGCTACACCTTC	CASSTRDRAFNYGYTF
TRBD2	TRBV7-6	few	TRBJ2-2	TGTGCCAGCAGCTTTAGCCCGATACTAGCGGGTCCGGGGGGCACCGGGGAGCTGTTTTTT	CASSFSPILAGPGGTGELFF
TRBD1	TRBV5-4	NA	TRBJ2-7	TGTGCCAGCAGTTCTCCCCCGGGACAGGACTCCTACGAGCAGTACTTC	CASSSPPGQDSYEQYF
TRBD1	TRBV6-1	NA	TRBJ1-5	TGTGCCAGCAGCCACTTGACAGGGGGCTTGCCCCAGCATTTT	CASSHLTGGLPQHF
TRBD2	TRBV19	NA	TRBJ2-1	TGTGCCAGTAGTATTTTGGGACTAGCGGGGAATGAGCAGTTCTTC	CASSILGLAGNEQFF
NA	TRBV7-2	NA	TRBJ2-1	TGTGCCAGCAGCTTAGATGGAGACAGACACAATGAGCAGTTCTTC	CASSLDGDRHNEQFF
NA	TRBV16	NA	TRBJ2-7	TGTGCCAGCAGCCAATCGGGGAGCTCCTACGAGCAGTACTTC	CASSQSGSSYEQYF